The sequence of this TCR beta chain was determined in a study of T cells in Graves' hyperthyroidism and ophthalmopathy. Turning to the study itself: Pretreatment peripheral blood was obtained at initial diagnosis. Points from the study as a whole: Blood held most thyroid clonotypes expanded above 0.001 frequency.

This clonotype was counted many times. Its antigen remains unknown. Amplified TCR beta CDR3 regions derived from RNA transcripts. The HTBI set primed first-round TCR CDR3 RT-PCR. TCRdb reprocessed the multiplex PCR reads via MiXCR and lists one record per CDR3 protein. This sample has hundreds of thousands of distinct CDR3 sequences, with approximately 13% found just once. Over 18 months, lack of ophthalmopathy progression marked Graves' hyperthyroidism as stable. Looked up from germline, CDR1 is MNHEY and CDR2 is SVGEGT. The CDR3 runs 11 residues. Trimming took off 4 bases at V and 6 bases at J, with 7 bases between the two ends.

This TCR derives from a woman aged 18-29 years with Graves' hyperthyroidism. Sequenced material: blood. This chain links TRBV6-2 or TRBV6-3 with TRBJ2-7; no firm D call. The CDR3 reads CASSLYGEQYF. Written as DNA, the CDR3 is TGTGCCAGCAGTTTATATGGCGAGCAGTACTTC.